The 30 T cell receptor beta chains given below trace back to one sample, sequenced in a study of CD8 T cells in Susac syndrome. The authors reverse transcribed about 0.5 to 1 ug RNA with random hexamers. TCRdb reanalysed the immunoSEQ multiplex PCR reads using MiXCR and keeps one entry per CDR3 protein. The data hold roughly 200,000 distinct CDR3 sequences, with almost 96% observed a single time. The source material was CD4+ T cells from PBMCs. These receptors were taken from a human donor with multiple sclerosis.

V gene TRBV14 combines with J gene TRBJ1-3; unclear D gene. With 4 bases removed from V and 0 bases from J, the gap between germline ends came to 4 bases. Germline V gene data show CDR1 as SGHDN and CDR2 as FVKESK. The CDR3 runs to 13 residues. The CDR3 sequence is CASSLISGNTIYF. The CDR3 bases are TGTGCCAGCAGCCTCATCTCTGGAAACACCATATATTTT.

The rearrangement links TRBV12-3 or TRBV12-4 to TRBJ1-1; D uncertain. The CDR3 length is 13 residues. The V end lost 4 bases, the J end lost 4 bases, and 10 bases lay between the germline ends. The CDR3 loop is CASSSDVGTEAFF. The CDR3 region has the DNA TGTGCCAGCAGTTCCGACGTTGGCACTGAAGCTTTCTTT.

The chain has TRBV18 and TRBJ1-1, with 7 bases lining up with TRBD1. Trimming took 8 bases from V and 3 from J; bases not matched to a gene: 6. Germline loops: CDR1 KGHSH, CDR2 LQKENI. The CDR3 has 13 residues. CDR3 bases: TGTGCCAGCCTCCAGGGGGGCGACACTGAAGCTTTCTTT. This gives the protein CASLQGGDTEAFF.

The chain links TRBV6-6 to TRBJ1-2; a weak D match, TRBD1 (6 bases). The V and J ends lost 0 bases and 3 bases respectively, with 11 bases between them. The CDR3 extends over 15 amino acids. In germline, CDR1 is MNHNY, CDR2 SVGAGI (reference sequence). CDR3 nucleotide sequence: TGTGCCAGCAGTTACTCTGGGGGCGCGGACTATGGCTACACCTTC. Its protein product is CASSYSGGADYGYTF.

This chain connects TRBV30 to TRBJ2-7; D is undetermined. The CDR3 sequence is 15 residues long. Germline CDR1 GTSNPN, CDR2 SVGIG (reference sequence). Trimming took 0 bases from V and 0 from J, leaving 12 bases between them. The CDR3 DNA reads as TGTGCCTGGAGTGTCGGCGGAGTCCGCTCCTACGAGCAGTACTTC. It codes for CAWSVGGVRSYEQYF.

V is TRBV20-1 and J is TRBJ2-5; no reliable D call. V lost 3 bases and J lost 5, with 10 bases in between. CDR3 length equals 12 residues. Per the germline V gene, CDR1 is DFQATT and CDR2 is SNEGSKA (reference sequence). The CDR3 DNA is TGCAGTGCTAGCTGGAGTATTGAGACCCAGTACTTC. Residues: CSASWSIETQYF.

The DNA for the CDR3 is TGCAGCGTCGGGACCCTCAGTGCGACCGGGGAGCTGTTTTTT. Its translation is CSVGTLSATGELFF. J is TRBJ2-2 and V is TRBV29-1; the D gene could be TRBD1 or TRBD2 (5 bases each). Per the germline V gene, CDR1 is SQVTM and CDR2 is ANQGSEA. V lost 6 bases and J lost 5, with 16 bases in between. This CDR3 has 14 amino acids.

This sequence joins TRBV6-5 and TRBJ1-1; a possible D gene is TRBD1 (5 bases). V lost 6 bases to trimming and J lost 10 bases, with 12 bases between them. Germline values: CDR1 MNHEY, CDR2 SVGAGI. The CDR3 extends over 11 amino acids. The CDR3 here is CASRSDQGAFF. In nucleotides, the CDR3 is TGTGCCAGCAGATCGGACCAGGGAGCTTTCTTT.

The V call is TRBV27, the J call TRBJ1-2; the D is unclear. The germline V gene encodes CDR1 MNHEY and CDR2 SMNVEV (reference sequence). V was clipped by 5 bases and J by 5 bases, with 12 bases between them. The length of the CDR3 is 13 residues. In nucleotides, the CDR3 is TGTGCCAGCAGTAGAGGACGGCAATATGGCTACACCTTC. Its protein product is CASSRGRQYGYTF.

The chain uses TRBV30 and TRBJ2-1, with D uncertain. V lost 3 bases to trimming and J lost 4 bases, with 22 bases between them. The CDR3 extends over 17 amino acids. Germline V gene sequence: CDR1 GTSNPN, CDR2 SVGIG (reference sequence). CDR3 sequence: CAWRLNLGILPYNEQFF. CDR3 in DNA: TGTGCCTGGAGACTAAACTTGGGGATTCTCCCATACAATGAGCAGTTCTTC.

This rearrangement joins TRBV29-1 to TRBJ1-1; a weak D match, TRBD1 (6 bases). CDR1 is SQVTM, CDR2 ANQGSEA, per germline. Trimming shortened V by 8 bases and J by 4 bases, and 23 bases separated the two germline ends. The CDR3 runs 15 residues. The CDR3 protein is CSIEQDSSRITEAFF. CDR3 DNA: TGCAGCATCGAACAGGACAGCTCTCGGATCACTGAAGCTTTCTTT.

The J gene is TRBJ1-6, the V gene TRBV7-6; tentatively, D is TRBD1 (6 bases). Trimming left V 1 base short and J 9 bases short, with 13 bases between. Looked up from germline, CDR1 is SGHVS and CDR2 is FNYEAQ. CDR3 length: 15 residues. CDR3 amino acids: CASSLEGDRGSPLHF. DNA of the CDR3: TGTGCCAGCAGCTTAGAGGGGGATAGGGGTTCACCCCTCCACTTT.

The chain carries TRBV7-9 and TRBJ1-5, with TRBD1 matching 9 bases. The CDR3 loop spans 15 amino acids. Germline assignment: CDR1 SEHNR and CDR2 FQNEAQ (reference sequence). The ends lost 4 bases at V and 6 bases at J; junction bases unmatched: 7. CDR3 coding DNA: TGTGCCAGCAGCTCCTCGGACAGGGGAGCTCAGCCCCAGCATTTT. Amino acids: CASSSSDRGAQPQHF.

This clonotype was recorded once. The genes are TRBV7-9 and TRBJ2-1; D may be TRBD2 (5 bases). This CDR3 spans 14 amino acids. V was clipped by 1 base and J by 15 bases, with 19 bases between them. Germline V lookup: CDR1 SEHNR, CDR2 FQNEAQ (reference sequence). DNA for the CDR3: TGTGCCAGCAGCTTAGACCCCAGCGGTAGACGATGGTTCTTC. Protein: CASSLDPSGRRWFF.

The chain is built from TRBV6-5 and TRBJ1-5; perhaps TRBD1 as D (5 bases). Germline CDR1 and CDR2: MNHEY and SVGAGI. CDR3 length: 13 residues. The germline V and J ends were trimmed by 6 bases and 5 bases, with 11 bases remaining between them. CDR3 bases: TGTGCCAGCAGCTGGGACGGACATCAGCCCCAGCATTTT. Translation gives CASSWDGHQPQHF.

The CDR3: CASSLRLAGGRGTQYF. In nucleotides, the CDR3 is TGTGCCAGCAGCCTCCGACTAGCGGGGGGCCGGGGGACCCAGTACTTC. The gene calls are TRBV6-2 or TRBV6-3 and TRBJ2-5; TRBD2 agrees at 13 bases. Losses at the gene ends were 6 bases for V and 7 bases for J; bases not matched to a gene: 11. The CDR3 runs to 16 residues. Germline lookup yields CDR1 MNHEY and CDR2 SVGEGT.

V gene TRBV3-1 combines with J gene TRBJ2-7; 9 nucleotides agree with TRBD1. Germline V gene sequence: CDR1 LGHDT, CDR2 YNNKEL (reference sequence). This CDR3 comprises 15 residues. The trim removed 5 bases at V and 3 bases at J, leaving 8 bases unmatched. This chain's CDR3 is CASSNLGQGDYEQYF. CDR3 bases: TGTGCCAGCAGCAACCTGGGACAGGGTGACTACGAGCAGTACTTC.

V is TRBV6-6 and J is TRBJ2-1; the D is unclear. CDR1 is MNHNY and CDR2 is SVGAGI in the germline V gene (reference sequence). Trimming left V 4 bases short and J 0 bases short, with 7 bases between. The CDR3 runs 14 residues. CDR3 bases: TGTGCCAGCAGTTCCCTGAGCTCCTACAATGAGCAGTTCTTC. This codes for CASSSLSSYNEQFF.

The chain couples TRBV19 to TRBJ1-2; no clear D. Per the germline V gene, CDR1 is LNHDA and CDR2 is SQIVND (reference sequence). There are 9 residues in the CDR3. V dropped 8 bases and J dropped 6 bases, with 4 bases sitting between them. CDR3 loop: CASENGYTF. CDR3 in DNA: TGTGCCAGTGAGAATGGCTACACCTTC.

The chain uses TRBV20-1 and TRBJ2-6, with D hard to call. CDR3 length: 14 amino acids. Per germline, CDR1 DFQATT and CDR2 SNEGSKA (reference sequence). The V end was cut by 3 bases, the J end by 0 bases, with 6 bases between. This chain's CDR3 is CSASRDSGANVLTF. The CDR3 nucleotides read TGCAGTGCTAGTAGGGACTCTGGGGCCAACGTCCTGACTTTC.

CDR3 sequence reads: CATAGGDGDEKLFF. CDR3 bases: TGTGCCACTGCAGGGGGCGATGGGGATGAAAAACTGTTTTTT. The chain carries TRBV10-3 and TRBJ1-4; 8 bases fit TRBD1. In germline, CDR1 is ENHRY, CDR2 SYGVKD. The CDR3 contains 14 residues. J lost 6 bases, V lost 10 bases, and 10 bases had no gene match.

The chain has TRBV28 and TRBJ1-1; D gene uncertain. This CDR3 has 14 amino acids. Trimming left V 3 bases short and J 2 bases short, with 10 bases between. The germline gives CDR1 MDHEN, CDR2 SYDVKM. The CDR3 nucleotides are TGTGCCAGCAGTTTTGGTCCAGTTAACACTGAAGCTTTCTTT. Translation gives CASSFGPVNTEAFF.

The rearrangement uses TRBV20-1 and TRBJ2-3; D is undetermined. Germline CDR1 reads DFQATT; CDR2 reads SNEGSKA (reference sequence). The CDR3 runs to 15 residues. Trimming removed 0 bases at V and 2 bases at J, with 12 bases between. CDR3 coding DNA: TGCAGTGCTAGAGATGGTTCTCTAACCACAGATACGCAGTATTTT. Its translation: CSARDGSLTTDTQYF.

The DNA of the CDR3 is TGTGCCAGCAGCCCAGAGAGGACAGGTTCTAACTATGGCTACACCTTC. Residues: CASSPERTGSNYGYTF. The chain joins TRBV9 to TRBJ1-2; 7 nucleotides align to TRBD1. The CDR3 has 16 amino acids. Germline trimming cut 4 bases from V and 0 bases from J; bases unmatched to any gene: 9. In germline, CDR1 is SGDLS, CDR2 YYNGEE.

V and J are TRBV3-1 and TRBJ2-7; maybe TRBD2 (5 bases). Trimming left V 1 base short and J 6 bases short, with 7 bases between. CDR3 length: 12 residues. Looked up from germline, CDR1 is LGHDT and CDR2 is YNNKEL (reference sequence). The CDR3 DNA reads as TGTGCCAGCAGCCAAGTTGGAGGCGAGCAGTACTTC. Translated: CASSQVGGEQYF.

The V and J genes are TRBV29-1 and TRBJ1-2; 8 bases align to TRBD1. V gave up 4 bases and J gave up 5 bases; unmatched junction bases: 6. There are 13 residues in the CDR3. Germline V gene sequence: CDR1 SQVTM, CDR2 ANQGSEA. The CDR3 sequence is CSVVSGTGYGYTF. The CDR3 DNA follows: TGCAGCGTTGTTTCCGGGACAGGATATGGCTACACCTTC.

V and J are TRBV13 and TRBJ1-2, with 7 bases fitting TRBD1. The junction had 4 bases not matched to a gene; V was cut back by 8 bases and J by 4 bases. Germline V CDR1 and CDR2: PRHDT, FYEKMQ (reference sequence). There are 12 residues in the CDR3. In nucleotides, the CDR3 is TGTGCCAGCGGACAGGAGATCTATGGCTACACCTTC. Translation: CASGQEIYGYTF.

The chain uses TRBV4-3 and TRBJ1-4, with D hard to call. Between the trimmed V and J ends, which lost 4 bases and 6 bases, there was a span of 24 bases. The length of the CDR3 is 18 residues. Germline assignment: CDR1 LGHNA and CDR2 YSLEER. CDR3 nucleotide sequence: TGCGCCAGCAGCCTACTCCCACCTCAGGCGAATAAGGATGAAAAACTGTTTTTT. As protein: CASSLLPPQANKDEKLFF.

In this sample, this clonotype turned up once. The chain joins TRBV27 to TRBJ2-2; D might be TRBD1 (6 bases). The CDR3 totals 15 residues. Trimming took 2 bases from V and 4 from J, leaving 11 bases between them. Per germline, CDR1 MNHEY and CDR2 SMNVEV (reference sequence). Written as DNA, the CDR3 is TGTGCCAGCAGTTTAAGACAGGTCCCCACCGGGGAGCTGTTTTTT. It translates to CASSLRQVPTGELFF.

The V and J genes are TRBV12-3 or TRBV12-4 and TRBJ1-5; D is unresolved. The V gene lost 6 bases and the J gene lost 3 bases, with 12 bases spanning the gap. The CDR3 has 14 residues. CDR3 coding DNA: TGTGCCAGCAGCCCGATAGATCTCAATCAGCCCCAGCATTTT. Its protein product is CASSPIDLNQPQHF.